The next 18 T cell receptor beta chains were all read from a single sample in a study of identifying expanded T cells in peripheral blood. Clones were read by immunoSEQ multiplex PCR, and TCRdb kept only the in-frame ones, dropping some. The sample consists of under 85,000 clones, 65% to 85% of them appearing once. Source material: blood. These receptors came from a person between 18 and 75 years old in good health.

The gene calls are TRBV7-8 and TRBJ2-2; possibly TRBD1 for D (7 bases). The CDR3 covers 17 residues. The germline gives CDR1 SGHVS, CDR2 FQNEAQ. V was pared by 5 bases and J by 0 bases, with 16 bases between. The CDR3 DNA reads TGTGCCAGCAGCCCACGGGGGACAGAACCGAACACCGGGGAGCTGTTTTTT. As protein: CASSPRGTEPNTGELFF.

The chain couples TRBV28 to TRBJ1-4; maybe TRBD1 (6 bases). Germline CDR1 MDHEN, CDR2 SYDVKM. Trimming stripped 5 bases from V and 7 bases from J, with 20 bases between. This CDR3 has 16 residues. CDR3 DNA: TGTGCCAGCAGTATCCGCTGGGCATCCAGGGGTGAAAAACTGTTTTTT. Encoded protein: CASSIRWASRGEKLFF.

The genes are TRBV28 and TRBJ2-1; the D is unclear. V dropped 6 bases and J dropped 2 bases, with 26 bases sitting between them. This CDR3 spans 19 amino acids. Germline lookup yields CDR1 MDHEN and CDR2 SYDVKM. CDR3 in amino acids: CASRPTTFLSLIPYNEQFF. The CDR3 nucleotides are TGTGCCAGCAGACCCACGACTTTTTTATCTTTAATCCCCTACAATGAGCAGTTCTTC.

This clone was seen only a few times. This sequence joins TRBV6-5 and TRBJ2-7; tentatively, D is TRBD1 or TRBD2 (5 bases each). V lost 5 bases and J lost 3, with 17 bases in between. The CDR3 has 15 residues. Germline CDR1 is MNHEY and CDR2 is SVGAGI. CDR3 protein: CASSPDPGRIYEQYF. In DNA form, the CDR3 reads TGTGCCAGCAGTCCTGACCCGGGACGGATCTACGAGCAGTACTTC.

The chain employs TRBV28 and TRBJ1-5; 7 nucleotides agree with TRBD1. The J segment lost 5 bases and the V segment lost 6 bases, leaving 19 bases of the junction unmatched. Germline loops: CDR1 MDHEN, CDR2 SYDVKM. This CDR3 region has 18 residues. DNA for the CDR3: TGTGCCAGCAGCCGCGGTCGATCCCGGGGACAGACCCATCAGCCCCAGCATTTT. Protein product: CASSRGRSRGQTHQPQHF.

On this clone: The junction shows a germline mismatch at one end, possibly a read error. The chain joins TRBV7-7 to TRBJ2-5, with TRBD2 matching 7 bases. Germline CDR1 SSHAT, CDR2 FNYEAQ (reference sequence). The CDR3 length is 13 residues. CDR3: CASSRGLDETQYF. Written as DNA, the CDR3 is TGTGCTAGCAGCAGAGGACTAGATGAGACCCAGTACTTC. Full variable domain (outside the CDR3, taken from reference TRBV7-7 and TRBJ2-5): GAGVSQSPRYKVTKRGQDVTLRCDPISSHATLYWYQQALGQGPEFLTYFNYEAQPDKSGLPSDRFSAERPEGSISTLTIQRTEQRDSAMYRCASSRGLDETQYFGPGTRLLVL.

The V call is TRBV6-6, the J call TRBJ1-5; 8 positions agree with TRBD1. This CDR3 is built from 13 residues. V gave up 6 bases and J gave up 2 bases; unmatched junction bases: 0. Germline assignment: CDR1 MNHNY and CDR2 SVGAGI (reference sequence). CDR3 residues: CASRTGGNQPQHF. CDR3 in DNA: TGTGCCAGCAGGACAGGGGGCAATCAGCCCCAGCATTTT.

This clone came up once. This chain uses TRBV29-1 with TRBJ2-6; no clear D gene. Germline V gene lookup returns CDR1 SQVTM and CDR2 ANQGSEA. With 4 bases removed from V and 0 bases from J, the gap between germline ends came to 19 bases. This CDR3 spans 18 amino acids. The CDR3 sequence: CSVVNPGSLRSGANVLTF. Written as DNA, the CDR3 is TGCAGCGTTGTTAATCCCGGATCCCTTCGCTCTGGGGCCAACGTCCTGACTTTC.

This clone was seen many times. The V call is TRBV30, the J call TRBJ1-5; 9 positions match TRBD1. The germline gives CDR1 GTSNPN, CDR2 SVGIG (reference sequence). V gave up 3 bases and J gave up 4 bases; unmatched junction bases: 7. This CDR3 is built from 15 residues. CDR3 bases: TGTGCCTGGAGCCGCCGGGACAGGGCTAATCAGCCCCAGCATTTT. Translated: CAWSRRDRANQPQHF.

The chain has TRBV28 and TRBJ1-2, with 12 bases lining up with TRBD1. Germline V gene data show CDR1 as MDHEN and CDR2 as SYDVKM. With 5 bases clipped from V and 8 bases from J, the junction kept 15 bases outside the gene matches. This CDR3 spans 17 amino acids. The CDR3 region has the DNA TGTGCCAGCAGTAGCGCCTCGGGACAGGGGGCTGGAGAGGGCTACACCTTC. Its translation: CASSSASGQGAGEGYTF.

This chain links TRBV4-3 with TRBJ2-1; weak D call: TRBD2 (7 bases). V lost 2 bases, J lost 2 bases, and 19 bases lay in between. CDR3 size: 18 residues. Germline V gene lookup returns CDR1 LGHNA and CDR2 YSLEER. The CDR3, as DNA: TGCGCCAGCAGCCAACCCGGGGGAGGGGGGAGCACCTACAATGAGCAGTTCTTC. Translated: CASSQPGGGGSTYNEQFF.

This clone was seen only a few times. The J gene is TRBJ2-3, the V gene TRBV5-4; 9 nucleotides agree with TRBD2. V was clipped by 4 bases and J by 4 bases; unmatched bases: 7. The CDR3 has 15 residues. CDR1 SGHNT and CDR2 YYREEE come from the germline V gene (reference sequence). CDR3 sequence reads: CASSPGLARSDTQYF. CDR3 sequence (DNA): TGTGCCAGCAGCCCGGGACTAGCAAGATCAGATACGCAGTATTTT.

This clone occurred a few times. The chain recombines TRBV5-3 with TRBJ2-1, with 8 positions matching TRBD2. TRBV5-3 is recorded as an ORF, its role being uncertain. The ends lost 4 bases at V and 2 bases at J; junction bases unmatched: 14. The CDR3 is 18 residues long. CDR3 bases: TGTGCCAGAAGCCCTGTAGCAAGTGCGGGAGGCACCTACAATGAGCAGTTCTTC. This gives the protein CARSPVASAGGTYNEQFF.

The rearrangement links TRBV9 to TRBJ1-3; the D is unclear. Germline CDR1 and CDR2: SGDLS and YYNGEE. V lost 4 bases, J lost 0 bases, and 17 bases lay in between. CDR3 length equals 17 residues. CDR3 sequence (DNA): TGTGCCAGCAGCCCCGTTTCAACTTCGGGCTCTGGAAACACCATATATTTT. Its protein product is CASSPVSTSGSGNTIYF.

For the CDR3, the DNA is TGTGCCAGCAGTTACCCCCCGCAAGAAGCTTTCTTT. As protein: CASSYPPQEAFF. The chain has TRBV6-5 and TRBJ1-1; no firm D call. The CDR3 is 12 amino acids. CDR1 is MNHEY and CDR2 is SVGAGI in the germline V gene. Trimming removed 2 bases from V and 8 bases from J, with 9 bases in between.

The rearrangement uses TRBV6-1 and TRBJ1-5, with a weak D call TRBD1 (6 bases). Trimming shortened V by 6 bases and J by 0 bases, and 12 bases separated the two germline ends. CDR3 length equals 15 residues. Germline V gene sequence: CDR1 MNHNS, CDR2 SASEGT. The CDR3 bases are TGTGCCAGCAGCTTCCAGGGGTATAGCAATCAGCCCCAGCATTTT. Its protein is CASSFQGYSNQPQHF.

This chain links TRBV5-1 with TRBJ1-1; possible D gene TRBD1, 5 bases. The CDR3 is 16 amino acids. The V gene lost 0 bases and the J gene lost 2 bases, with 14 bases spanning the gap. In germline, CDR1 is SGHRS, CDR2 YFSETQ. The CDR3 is CASSLEGGTDNTEAFF. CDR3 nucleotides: TGCGCCAGCAGCTTGGAGGGCGGGACGGACAACACTGAAGCTTTCTTT.

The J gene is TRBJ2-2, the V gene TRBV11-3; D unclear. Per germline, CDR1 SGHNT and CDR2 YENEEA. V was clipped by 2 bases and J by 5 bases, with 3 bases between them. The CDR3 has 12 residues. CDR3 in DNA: TGTGCCAGCAGCTTAAAAACCGGGGAGCTGTTTTTT. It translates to CASSLKTGELFF.